This T cell receptor (beta chain) stems from a study of T-cell memory formation after mild COVID-19 (dated by TCRdb to the early 2020s). Looking at the study overall: Most TCR sequence clusters were specific to one of the two donors. T-cell clones expanding and contracting after mild COVID-19 in a couple of donors were tracked by longitudinal TCRalpha and TCRbeta repertoire sequencing. Two young, previously healthy adult volunteers made up the cohort, one male and one female.

Ficoll-Paque density gradient centrifugation was the method used to isolate PBMCs. As concerns this clonotype: The antigen this receptor binds is unknown. No base-level quality is on record; no much larger clone is a single base apart.

The sequencer listed for this sample is Illumina NovaSeq 6000. Using 5'RACE with constant-segment primers, TCRalpha and TCRbeta cDNA libraries were constructed, with sample barcodes and unique molecular identifiers added in the process. RNA was extracted from every sample with Trizol reagent. Library amplification was performed in two PCR steps, and a second sample barcode and Illumina TruSeq adapters were introduced in the second step. Libraries were sequenced on an Illumina NovaSeq with 2 x 150 bp paired-end reads. The study's processing was this. Demultiplexing of reads and collapsing into UMI-guided consensus sequences were performed with migec v1.2.7. Using mixcr v2.1.11, the UMI consensuses were aligned to TRA and TRB V and J templates and assembled into clonotypes. A clonotype was counted as expanded or contracted only when both edgeR and NoisET called the clonotype significant, with the noise models trained on biological replicates. For edgeR calls, the thresholds were a false discovery rate-adjusted p below 0.01 and a log2 fold-change of 1. As an exploratory analysis of dynamics, PCA with hierarchical clustering was applied to max-normalized trajectories of the 1000 most abundant clonotypes. Separately sequenced CD4+ and CD8+ repertoires were used to assign a CD4 or CD8 phenotype to each responding clone. The public sequencing data were trimmed at Q25 with fastp and processed into clonotypes with MiXCR by TCRdb, which kept only in-frame beta chains. Each entry is one CDR3 protein sequence, shown with its most common DNA and genes. TCRdb's processing, not the authors', yielded these V and J calls. The sample includes approximately 260,000 distinct CDR3 sequences, with around 15% observed a single time. The top ten hold around 20% of the sample.

Study-wide findings and limitations: The study included only a couple of mild cases, and larger cohorts that include severe cases with pre-infection samples were judged to be necessary. From day 15 to 85, contracting clones showed balanced CD4/CD8 phenotypes, whereas a second wave of clones that expanded from day 15 to 37 leaned towards CD4+. Some responding clones were detected in pre-infection memory, which suggested that pre-existing cross-reactive memory T cells had joined the SARS-CoV-2 response. Whether the second-wave clones peaking on day 37 were SARS-CoV-2 specific was not confirmed. Contracting CD4+ clones were found mainly in CM and EM memory subsets, while CD8+ clones were enriched in EMRA.

The clonotype originates from a man aged 18 to 30 who had mild COVID-19 (a few samples of this study predate the infection). The sample titles of this study are shuffled in the database, so cell type and time point are left out; the donor was told from shared clones. The specimen was PBMCs or a T cell subset sorted from them (not recorded which).

The nucleotides are TGCGCCAGCAGCGAAGGACAGGGGATACACGAGCAGTACGTC. Its translation is CASSEGQGIHEQYV. The rearranged segments are TRBV5-1 and TRBJ2-7, with TRBD1 identical over 9 junction bases. From V the trimming removes 4 bases and from J it removes 5 bases, while the gene matches leave 7 bases of the junction unaccounted for. The CDR3 spans 14 residues, from the cysteine through the valine. CDR3 DNA only is kept here, 42 bases in frame from base 1. From a lookup of the germline V gene, CDR1 and CDR2 are SGHRS and YFSETQ.